The subject of this entry is one T cell receptor beta chain. The V gene end was trimmed by 5 bases and the J gene end by 2 bases; junction bases not matched to a gene: 5. CDR1 MNHEY and CDR2 SVGAGI come from the germline V gene. There are 15 residues in the CDR3. This sample was taken from a study of blood T cell repertoires in COVID-19. Study at large: Sites in the United States, Italy and Spain provided acute and convalescent COVID-19 samples. The cDNA or gDNA used as material had been derived from T cells, B-cell-depleted T cells, or PBMCs.

Profiled with immunoSEQ multiplex PCR; TCRdb holds only in-frame clones, not every one. The table shows around 180,000 clones, with 86% occurring only once. The material sequenced was peripheral blood. The sequence came from an older man with active or convalescent COVID-19. The chain employs TRBV6-5 and TRBJ1-2; 10 positions match TRBD1. CDR3 sequence reads: CASSTETGGNYGYTF. The CDR3 region has the DNA TGTGCCAGCAGTACAGAGACAGGGGGCAACTATGGCTACACCTTC.